This T cell receptor (beta chain) was sequenced in a study of T cell responses to AZD1222 COVID-19 vaccine. Study findings and constraints: Among the donors, most were white British and more were female, and clonal diversity was possibly underestimated.

This CDR3 spans 15 amino acids. V was shortened by 2 bases and J by 0 bases, with 9 bases between the two germline ends. Germline values: CDR1 SGHKS, CDR2 YYEKEE (reference sequence). The table came from immunoSEQ multiplex PCR; TCRdb's copy has only in-frame clones and leaves some out. The table records around 170,000 clones, approximately 90% of them present only once. Regarding this clone: Antigen specificity is unknown.

This receptor was identified in an adult in good health. This material consisted of peripheral blood, taken on day 0 of AZD1222 vaccination. The rearrangement links TRBV5-5 to TRBJ1-3; maybe TRBD1 (5 bases). The DNA of the CDR3 is TGTGCCAGCAGCTTTGACAGCGCCTCTGGAAACACCATATATTTT. Encoded protein: CASSFDSASGNTIYF.